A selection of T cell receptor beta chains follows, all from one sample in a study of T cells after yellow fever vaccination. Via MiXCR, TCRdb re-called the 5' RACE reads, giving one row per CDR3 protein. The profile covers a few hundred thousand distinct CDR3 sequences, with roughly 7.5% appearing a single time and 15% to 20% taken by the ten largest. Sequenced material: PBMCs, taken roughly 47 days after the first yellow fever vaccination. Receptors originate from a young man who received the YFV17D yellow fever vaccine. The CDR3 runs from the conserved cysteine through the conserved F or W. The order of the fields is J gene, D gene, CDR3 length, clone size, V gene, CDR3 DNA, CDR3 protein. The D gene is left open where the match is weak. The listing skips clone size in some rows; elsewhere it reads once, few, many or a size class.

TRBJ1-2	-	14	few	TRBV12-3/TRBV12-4	TGTGCCAGCAGTTTAGGGAACAGAGCGTATGGCTACACCTTC	CASSLGNRAYGYTF
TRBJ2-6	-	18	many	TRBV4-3	TGCGCCAGCAGCCAAGATCAGAAGGGACCCTCTGGGGCCAACGTCCTGACTTTC	CASSQDQKGPSGANVLTF
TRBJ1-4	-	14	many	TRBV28	TGTGCCAGCAGCACAGGGCCTCTCAATGAAAAACTGTTTTTT	CASSTGPLNEKLFF
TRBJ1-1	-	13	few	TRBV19	TGTGCCAGTAGTACCCGGCCGGATACTGAAGCTTTCTTT	CASSTRPDTEAFF
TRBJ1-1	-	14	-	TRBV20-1	TGCAGTGCTAGAGACACGGCCCTGAACACTGAAGCTTTCTTT	CSARDTALNTEAFF
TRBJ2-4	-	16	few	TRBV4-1	TGCGCCAGCAGCCAAGTCGGGTCCGGAGCCAAAAACATTCAGTACTTC	CASSQVGSGAKNIQYF
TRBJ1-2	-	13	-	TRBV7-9	TGTGCCAGCAGCCCGAAGGGCGCCTATGGCTACACCTTC	CASSPKGAYGYTF
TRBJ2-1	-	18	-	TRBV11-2	TGTGCCAGCAGCTTACGAGTCTGGGGGACCCTGACCTACAATGAGCAGTTCTTC	CASSLRVWGTLTYNEQFF
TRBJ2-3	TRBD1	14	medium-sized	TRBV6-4	TGTGCCAGCAGCCCTGGACAGGCAACAGATACGCAGTATTTT	CASSPGQATDTQYF
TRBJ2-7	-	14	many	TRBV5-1	TGCGCCAGCAGCTTGCGAGGAGGAGTGCACGAGCAGTACTTC	CASSLRGGVHEQYF
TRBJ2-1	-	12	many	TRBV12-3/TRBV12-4	TGTGCCAGCAGCGCCAGGGGTTTGGTTGAGTTCTTC	CASSARGLVEFF
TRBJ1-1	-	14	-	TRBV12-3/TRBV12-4	TGTGCCAGCAGTCTTCGGACTAACCGCCCTGAAGCTTTCTTT	CASSLRTNRPEAFF
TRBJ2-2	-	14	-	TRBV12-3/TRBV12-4	TGTGCCAGCAGTTCACAGGGGAGGCCCGGGGAGCTGTTTTTT	CASSSQGRPGELFF
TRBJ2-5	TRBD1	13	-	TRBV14	TGTGCCAGCAGTCAGAACAGGGGTGAGACCCAGTACTTC	CASSQNRGETQYF
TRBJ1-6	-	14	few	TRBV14	TGTGCCAGCAGCCAAGATCTTGCGGATTCACCCCTCCACTTT	CASSQDLADSPLHF
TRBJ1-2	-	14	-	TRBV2	TGTGCCAGCAGCTTATCGGGAGTTCCCTATGGCTACACCTTC	CASSLSGVPYGYTF
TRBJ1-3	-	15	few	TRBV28	TGTGCCAGCAGTTTTTGGCCCCGCTCTGGAAACACCATATATTTT	CASSFWPRSGNTIYF
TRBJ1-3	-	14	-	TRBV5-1	TGCGCCAGCAGCCCTGTAGTCTCTGGAAACACCATATATTTT	CASSPVVSGNTIYF
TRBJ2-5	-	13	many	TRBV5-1	TGCGCCAGCAGCTTGGACCTGCAGGGGACCCAGTACTTC	CASSLDLQGTQYF
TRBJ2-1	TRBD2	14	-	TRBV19	TGTGCCAGTAGAAACCCCGGGGGGGGCAATGAGCAGTTCTTC	CASRNPGGGNEQFF
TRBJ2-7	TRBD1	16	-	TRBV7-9	TGTGCCAGCAGCCGCACTTCCGGGACAGGGATATACGAGCAGTACTTC	CASSRTSGTGIYEQYF
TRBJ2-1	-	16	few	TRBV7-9	TGTGCCAGCAGCGCAAGGTGGGCGGGGTCCTACAATGAGCAGTTCTTC	CASSARWAGSYNEQFF
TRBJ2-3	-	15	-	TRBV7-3	TGTGCCAGCAGCTTAGGGACCCTAAGGACAGATACGCAGTATTTT	CASSLGTLRTDTQYF
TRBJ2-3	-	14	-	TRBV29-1	TGCAGCGTTTCGGGAGCCTCGGGCCCTGACACGCAGTATTTT	CSVSGASGPDTQYF
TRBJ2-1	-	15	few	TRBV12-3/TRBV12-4	TGTGCCAGCACCTATCAAGGTCGGGGGTACAATGAGCAGTTCTTC	CASTYQGRGYNEQFF
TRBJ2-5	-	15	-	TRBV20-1	TGCAGTGCTAGGGGGGAGGGACAGTACCAAGAGACCCAGTACTTC	CSARGEGQYQETQYF
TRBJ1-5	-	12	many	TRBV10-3	TGTGCCATCAGTGAGGTGGATCAGCCCCAGCATTTT	CAISEVDQPQHF
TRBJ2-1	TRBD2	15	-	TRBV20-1	TGCAGTGCTCGGTTTATAGCGGGGGGGCATGATGAGCAGTTCTTC	CSARFIAGGHDEQFF
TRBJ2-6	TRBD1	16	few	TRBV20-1	TGCAGTGCTACCGGGACAGGGATATCTGGGGCCAACGTCCTGACTTTC	CSATGTGISGANVLTF